The subject of this entry is one T cell receptor (beta chain). Authors' analysis steps: Researchers report that nucleated cell counts were estimated from reference gene primer amplification. This table comes from immunoSEQ multiplex PCR, and its TCRdb copy is limited to in-frame clones, with some not included. From that table come the V and J calls and clone size; the DNA was used to work out D and trimming. The sample has roughly 23,000 clones, around 92% seen once. This sample is part of a study of blood T cell repertoires in COVID-19. Looking at the study overall: Acute and convalescent COVID-19 specimens originated in the United States, Italy and Spain. PBMCs, B-cell-depleted T cells, or T cells provided the cDNA or gDNA that made up the material.

Germline CDR1 and CDR2: SGHRS and YFSETQ. The CDR3 loop spans 15 amino acids. The germline V and J ends were trimmed by 4 bases and 1 base, with 12 bases remaining between them. The chain employs TRBV5-1 and TRBJ1-3; possible D gene TRBD1, 6 bases. The TCR sequence derives from a woman in her 70s with active COVID-19. The sample was peripheral blood. Here the CDR3 reads CASSNDRISGNTIYF. CDR3 bases: TGCGCCAGCAGCAATGACAGGATTTCTGGAAACACCATATATTTT. Supplemented by reference TRBV5-1 and TRBJ1-3, the full variable domain reads KAGVTQTPRYLIKTRGQQVTLSCSPISGHRSVSWYQQTPGQGLQFLFEYFSETQRNKGNFPGRFSGRQFSNSRSEMNVSTLELGDSALYLCASSNDRISGNTIYFGEGSWLTVV.